Listed below are T cell receptor beta chains from one sample, sequenced in a study of T cell clones after liver transplantation. Profiling relied on immunoSEQ multiplex PCR, and the TCRdb table lists in-frame clones only, not all of them. The sample shows 85,000 to 130,000 clones, 75% to 85% of them seen only once. Source: CD4+ T cells from blood, taken before liver transplant. These receptors all stem from a human donor who received a liver transplant. Both conserved end residues are part of each CDR3. The D gene is left open where the match is weak. Rows may omit the clone size; those that give it use once, few, many or a size class.

CASSPRTSGSSYNEQFF,TGTGCCAGCAGCCCGAGGACTAGCGGTAGCTCCTACAATGAGCAGTTCTTC,TRBJ2-1,TRBD2,TRBV4-2,-
CASSTPPGGSGANVLTF,TGTGCCAGCAGCACTCCTCCCGGGGGCTCTGGGGCCAACGTCCTGACTTTC,TRBJ2-6,-,TRBV28,-
CASSAKQGAGTDTQYF,TGTGCCAGCAGCGCAAAACAGGGGGCCGGAACAGATACGCAGTATTTT,TRBJ2-3,TRBD1,TRBV9,once
CASSLGTGELFF,TGTGCCAGCAGCTTGGGGACCGGGGAGCTGTTTTTT,TRBJ2-2,-,TRBV11-3,-
CASSQVARGLSTGELFF,TGTGCCAGCAGCCAAGTGGCCAGGGGACTCAGCACCGGGGAGCTGTTTTTT,TRBJ2-2,-,TRBV4-2,-
CASSFRTSGAGELFF,TGTGCCAGCAGCTTCCGGACTAGCGGGGCGGGGGAGCTGTTTTTT,TRBJ2-2,TRBD2,TRBV7-6,-
CASSQVRVNTGELFF,TGTGCCAGCAGCCAAGTGAGGGTTAACACCGGGGAGCTGTTTTTT,TRBJ2-2,-,TRBV14,-
CASSSGEKLFF,TGTGCCAGCAGTTCCGGAGAAAAACTGTTTTTT,TRBJ1-4,-,TRBV28,-
CASSPLGGHEQYF,TGTGCCAGCAGCCCTCTCGGGGGTCACGAGCAGTACTTC,TRBJ2-7,-,TRBV4-2,-
CASSFATSGSQETQYF,TGTGCCAGCAGTTTCGCGACTAGCGGGTCCCAAGAGACCCAGTACTTC,TRBJ2-5,TRBD2,TRBV28,-
CASSFPAGRLAGSDTQYF,TGCGCCAGCAGCTTCCCCGCGGGTCGGCTAGCGGGGTCGGATACGCAGTATTTT,TRBJ2-3,TRBD2,TRBV5-1,-
CASSSDGRSYNEQFF,TGCGCCAGCAGCTCCGACGGTCGCTCCTACAATGAGCAGTTCTTC,TRBJ2-1,-,TRBV5-1,-
CASSFETAYNEQFF,TGTGCCAGCAGCTTTGAGACAGCTTACAATGAGCAGTTCTTC,TRBJ2-1,-,TRBV7-2,-
CASSQRTGPMRDTQYF,TGTGCCAGCAGCCAGAGGACGGGCCCGATGAGAGATACGCAGTATTTT,TRBJ2-3,-,TRBV5-4,-
CASSLTSTAPGNTIYF,TGCGCCAGCAGCTTGACTTCGACAGCGCCGGGAAACACCATATATTTT,TRBJ1-3,-,TRBV5-1,few
CASSATDTQYF,TGCGCCAGCAGTGCGACAGATACGCAGTATTTT,TRBJ2-3,-,TRBV10-1,-
CASRLEQGSEAFF,TGTGCCAGCAGACTCGAACAGGGATCTGAAGCTTTCTTT,TRBJ1-1,-,TRBV7-2,once
CATSTRGQGETQYF,TGTGCCACCAGCACGCGGGGTCAAGGGGAGACCCAGTACTTC,TRBJ2-5,-,TRBV15,-
CASSSRGYNEQFF,TGTGCCAGCAGTTCCAGAGGGTACAATGAGCAGTTCTTC,TRBJ2-1,-,TRBV27,-
CASSVLWELFF,TGTGCCAGCAGTGTACTATGGGAGCTGTTTTTT,TRBJ2-2,-,TRBV2,-
CASSSVPSGGSSYNEQFF,TGTGCCAGCAGCTCGGTTCCGAGCGGAGGGAGCTCCTACAATGAGCAGTTCTTC,TRBJ2-1,-,TRBV7-3,-
CASSNRPGYNEQFF,TGTGCCAGTAGTAACCGGCCAGGGTACAATGAGCAGTTCTTC,TRBJ2-1,-,TRBV19,-
CASSLASTGGLFSGGYTF,TGCGCCAGCAGCTTGGCCTCTACAGGGGGCTTATTTTCAGGAGGCTACACCTTC,TRBJ1-2,TRBD1,TRBV5-1,-
CAWKWNRDRDTGELFF,TGTGCCTGGAAGTGGAATAGGGACCGAGACACCGGGGAGCTGTTTTTT,TRBJ2-2,-,TRBV30,-
CASSPAVGNTIYF,TGTGCCAGCAGTCCGGCCGTAGGAAACACCATATATTTT,TRBJ1-3,-,TRBV6-1,-
CASSFLVAGVRGTSTDTQYF,TGTGCCAGCAGCTTCCTTGTAGCGGGGGTACGGGGGACTAGCACAGATACGCAGTATTTT,TRBJ2-3,TRBD2,TRBV13,-
CASSSRRADEKLFF,TGTGCCAGCAGCTCTCGACGGGCGGATGAAAAACTGTTTTTT,TRBJ1-4,-,TRBV7-2,-
CAAEGGRGNTEAFF,TGTGCCGCGGAAGGAGGGAGGGGGAACACTGAAGCTTTCTTT,TRBJ1-1,-,TRBV6-1,-
CASGLAGGETQYF,TGTGCTAGTGGCCTAGCGGGGGGGGAGACCCAGTACTTC,TRBJ2-5,TRBD2,TRBV12-5,-
CASSLSRRGYEQYF,TGTGCCAGCAGTTTATCCAGGCGGGGTTACGAGCAGTACTTC,TRBJ2-7,-,TRBV28,-
CASSRVDSLSGNTIYF,TGTGCCAGCAGCCGAGTTGACAGCCTCTCTGGAAACACCATATATTTT,TRBJ1-3,-,TRBV5-6,-
CASSAGGTDTQYF,TGTGCCAGCAGCGCGGGGGGCACAGATACGCAGTATTTT,TRBJ2-3,TRBD2,TRBV27,-
CASSPGGGYPEQYF,TGTGCCAGCAGTCCTGGGGGGGGATACCCTGAGCAGTACTTC,TRBJ2-7,TRBD2,TRBV28,-